This record looks at one TCR beta chain sequence and its context. The data stem from a study of blood T cell repertoires in COVID-19. With 2 bases removed from V and 0 bases from J, the gap between germline ends came to 14 bases. The CDR3 extends over 17 amino acids. Germline values: CDR1 MDHEN, CDR2 SYDVKM. Measured with immunoSEQ multiplex PCR; TCRdb has only the in-frame clones, and not every one. The sample records about 230,000 clones, less than 85% being singletons. Sequences were obtained from peripheral blood. The chain has TRBV28 and TRBJ1-5; D unclear. The sequence was collected from a woman between 65 and 79 years old with active or convalescent COVID-19. The CDR3 DNA reads as TGTGCCAGCAGTTTACTATGGGCCGCGCCTAGCAATCAGCCCCAGCATTTT. It codes for CASSLLWAAPSNQPQHF.